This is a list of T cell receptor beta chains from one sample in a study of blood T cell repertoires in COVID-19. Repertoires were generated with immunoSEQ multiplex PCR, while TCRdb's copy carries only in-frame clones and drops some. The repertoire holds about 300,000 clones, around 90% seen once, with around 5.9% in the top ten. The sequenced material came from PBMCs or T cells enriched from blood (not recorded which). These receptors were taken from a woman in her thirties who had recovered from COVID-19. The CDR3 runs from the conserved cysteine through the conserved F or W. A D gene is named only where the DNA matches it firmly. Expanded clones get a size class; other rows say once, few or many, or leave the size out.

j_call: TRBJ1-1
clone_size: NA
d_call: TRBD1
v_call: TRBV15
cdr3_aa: CATSRDRGLNTEAFF
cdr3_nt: TGTGCCACCAGCAGAGACAGGGGGTTGAACACTGAAGCTTTCTTT

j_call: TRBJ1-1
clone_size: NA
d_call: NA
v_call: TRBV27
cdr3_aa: CASSWSMNTEAFF
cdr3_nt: TGTGCCAGCAGTTGGTCTATGAACACTGAAGCTTTCTTT

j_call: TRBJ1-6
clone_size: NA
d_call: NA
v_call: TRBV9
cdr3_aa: CASSLGPSSYNSPLHF
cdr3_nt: TGTGCCAGCAGCCTAGGCCCCAGCTCCTATAATTCACCCCTCCACTTT

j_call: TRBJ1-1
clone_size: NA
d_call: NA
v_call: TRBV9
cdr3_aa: CASSAGVGTEAFF
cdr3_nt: TGTGCCAGCAGCGCAGGGGTCGGCACTGAAGCTTTCTTT

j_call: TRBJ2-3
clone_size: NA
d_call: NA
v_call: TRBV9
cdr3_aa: CASSGGSTSTDTQYF
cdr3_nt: TGTGCCAGCAGCGGAGGGTCGACGAGCACAGATACGCAGTATTTT

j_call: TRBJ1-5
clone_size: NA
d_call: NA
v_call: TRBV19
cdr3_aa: CASKIATRANQPQHF
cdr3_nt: TGTGCCAGTAAGATAGCCACAAGAGCAAATCAGCCCCAGCATTTT

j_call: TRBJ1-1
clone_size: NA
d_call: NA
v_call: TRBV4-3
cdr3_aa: CASSQVSAMGGTEAFF
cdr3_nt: TGCGCCAGCAGCCAAGTTTCGGCAATGGGGGGTACTGAAGCTTTCTTT

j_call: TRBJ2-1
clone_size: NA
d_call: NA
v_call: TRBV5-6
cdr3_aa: CASSLVSNEQFF
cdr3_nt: TGTGCCAGCAGCTTGGTCTCCAATGAGCAGTTCTTC

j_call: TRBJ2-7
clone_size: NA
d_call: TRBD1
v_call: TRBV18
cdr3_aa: CASSPQGGETYEQYF
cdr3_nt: TGTGCCAGCTCACCACAAGGGGGCGAGACCTACGAGCAGTACTTC

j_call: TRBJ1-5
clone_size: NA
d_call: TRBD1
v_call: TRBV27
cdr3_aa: CASRDRGPPGPQHF
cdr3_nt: TGTGCCAGCAGGGACAGGGGCCCCCCAGGGCCCCAGCATTTT

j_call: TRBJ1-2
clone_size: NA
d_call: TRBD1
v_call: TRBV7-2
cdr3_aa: CASSLVGYGQANYGYTF
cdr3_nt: TGTGCCAGCAGCTTAGTGGGTTATGGACAGGCCAACTATGGCTACACCTTC

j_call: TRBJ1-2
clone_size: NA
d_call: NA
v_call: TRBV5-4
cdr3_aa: CASSLRGGGGYTF
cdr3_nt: TGTGCCAGCAGCTTGAGAGGTGGCGGGGGCTACACCTTC

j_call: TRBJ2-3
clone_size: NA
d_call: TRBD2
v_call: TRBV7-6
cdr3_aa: CASSPRLGLAGEGDTQYF
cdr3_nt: TGTGCCAGCAGCCCGCGCCTTGGACTAGCGGGGGAGGGCGATACGCAGTATTTT

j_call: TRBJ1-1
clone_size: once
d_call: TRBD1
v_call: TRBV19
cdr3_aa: CASSQRGPQLMNTEAFF
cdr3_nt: TGTGCCAGTAGCCAAAGGGGGCCCCAGCTCATGAACACTGAAGCTTTCTTT

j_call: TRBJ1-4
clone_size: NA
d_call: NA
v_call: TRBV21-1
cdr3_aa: CASSKLLPF
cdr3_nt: TGTGCCAGCAGCAAACTTCTTCCCTTC

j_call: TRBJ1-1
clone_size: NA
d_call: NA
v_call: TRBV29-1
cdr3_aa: CSVVEANTEAFF
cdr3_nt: TGCAGCGTCGTCGAAGCGAACACTGAAGCTTTCTTT

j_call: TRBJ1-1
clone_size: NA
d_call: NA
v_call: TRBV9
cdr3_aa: CASSESLTGLTAFF
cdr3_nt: TGTGCCAGCAGCGAGAGCCTCACCGGACTGACGGCTTTCTTT

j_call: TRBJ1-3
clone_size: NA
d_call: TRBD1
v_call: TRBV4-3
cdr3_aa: CASSQTLGQGTGNTIYF
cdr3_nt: TGCGCCAGCAGCCAAACCCTCGGACAGGGGACTGGAAACACCATATATTTT

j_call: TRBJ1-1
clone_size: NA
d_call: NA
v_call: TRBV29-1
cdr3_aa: CSVDRDWGRTEAFF
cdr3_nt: TGCAGCGTTGACCGCGATTGGGGGAGGACTGAAGCTTTCTTT

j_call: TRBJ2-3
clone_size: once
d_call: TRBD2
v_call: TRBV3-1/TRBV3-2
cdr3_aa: CASSQAGGGTDTQYF
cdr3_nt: TGTGCCAGCAGCCAAGCGGGGGGGGGCACAGATACGCAGTATTTT